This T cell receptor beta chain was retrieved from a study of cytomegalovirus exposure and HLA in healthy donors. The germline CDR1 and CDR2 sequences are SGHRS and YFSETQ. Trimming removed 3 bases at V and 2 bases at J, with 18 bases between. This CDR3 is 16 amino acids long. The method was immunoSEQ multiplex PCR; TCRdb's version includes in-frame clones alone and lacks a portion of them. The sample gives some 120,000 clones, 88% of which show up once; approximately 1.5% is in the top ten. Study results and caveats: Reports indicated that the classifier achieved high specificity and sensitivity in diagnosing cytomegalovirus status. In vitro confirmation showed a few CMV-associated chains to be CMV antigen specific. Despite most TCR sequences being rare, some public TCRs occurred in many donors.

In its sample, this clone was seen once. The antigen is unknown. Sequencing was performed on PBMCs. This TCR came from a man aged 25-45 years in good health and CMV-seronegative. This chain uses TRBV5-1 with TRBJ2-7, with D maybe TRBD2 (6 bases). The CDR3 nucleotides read TGCGCCAGCAGCTCGCGGGGTCCAGGGTCCCCCTACGAGCAGTACTTC. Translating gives CASSSRGPGSPYEQYF.